This T cell receptor (beta chain) was recorded in a study of OX40 agonist ivuxolimab in advanced cancers. As to this clone: Its antigen is as yet unknown.

General study findings and limits: Expanded clones tended on average to be more numerous among CD8+ T cells than CD4+.

Germline V gene sequence: CDR1 MNHEY, CDR2 SVGAGI. The CDR3 length is 15 residues. Trimming pared 2 bases from V and 9 bases from J, leaving 19 bases between. Clones were read by immunoSEQ multiplex PCR, and TCRdb kept only the in-frame ones, dropping some. The table lists 73,000 or so clones, roughly 90% of them singletons, with roughly 0.45% in the top ten. The TCR sequence derives from an adult with an advanced solid tumor such as melanoma, head and neck, liver or kidney cancer. The chain uses TRBV6-5 and TRBJ2-5; tentatively, D is TRBD1 or TRBD2 (5 bases each). The sample was CD4+ or CD8+ T cells sorted from blood, taken in a trial of the OX40 agonist ivuxolimab. The CDR3 region has the DNA TGTGCCAGCAGTTACCGGGGCCAGATTGGATGGGCCCAGTACTTC. This gives the protein CASSYRGQIGWAQYF.